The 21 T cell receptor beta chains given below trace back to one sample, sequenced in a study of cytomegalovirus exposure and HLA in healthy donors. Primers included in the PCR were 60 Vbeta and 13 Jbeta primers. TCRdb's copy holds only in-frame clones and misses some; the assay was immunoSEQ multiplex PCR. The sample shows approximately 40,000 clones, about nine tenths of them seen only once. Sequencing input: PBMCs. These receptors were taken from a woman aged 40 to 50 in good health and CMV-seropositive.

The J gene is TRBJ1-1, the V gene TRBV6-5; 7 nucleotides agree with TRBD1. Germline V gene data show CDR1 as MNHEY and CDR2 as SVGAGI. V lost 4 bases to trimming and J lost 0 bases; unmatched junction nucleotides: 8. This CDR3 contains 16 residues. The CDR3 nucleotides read TGTGCCAGCAGTTTAGGGGGACAGCGCATGAACACTGAAGCTTTCTTT. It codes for CASSLGGQRMNTEAFF.

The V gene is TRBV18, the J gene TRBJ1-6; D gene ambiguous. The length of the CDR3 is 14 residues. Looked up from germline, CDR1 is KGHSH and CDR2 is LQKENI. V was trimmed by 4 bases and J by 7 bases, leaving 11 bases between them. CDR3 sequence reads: CASSLYSANSPLHF. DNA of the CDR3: TGTGCCAGCTCACTCTACAGTGCGAATTCACCCCTCCACTTT.

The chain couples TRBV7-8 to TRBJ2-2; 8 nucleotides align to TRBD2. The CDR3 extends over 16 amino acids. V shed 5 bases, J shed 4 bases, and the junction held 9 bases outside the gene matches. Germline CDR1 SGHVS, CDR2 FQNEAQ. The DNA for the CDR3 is TGTGCCAGCAGCATACCGGGACTAGGGGGCACCGGGGAGCTGTTTTTT. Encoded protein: CASSIPGLGGTGELFF.

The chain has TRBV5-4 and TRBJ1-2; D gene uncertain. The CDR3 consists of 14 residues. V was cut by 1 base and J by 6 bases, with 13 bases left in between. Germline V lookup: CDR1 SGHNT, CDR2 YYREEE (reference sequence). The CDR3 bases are TGTGCCAGCAGCTTGAAAGGCGGCAGAGATGGCTACACCTTC. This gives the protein CASSLKGGRDGYTF. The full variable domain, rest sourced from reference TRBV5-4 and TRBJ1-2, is ETGVTQSPTHLIKTRGQQVTLRCSSQSGHNTVSWYQQALGQGPQFIFQYYREEENGRGNFPPRFSGLQFPNYSSELNVNALELDDSALYLCASSLKGGRDGYTFGSGTRLTVV.

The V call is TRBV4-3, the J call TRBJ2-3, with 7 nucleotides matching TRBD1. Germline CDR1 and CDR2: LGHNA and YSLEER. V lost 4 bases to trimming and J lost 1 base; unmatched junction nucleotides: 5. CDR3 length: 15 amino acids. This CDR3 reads CASSPGTAGTDTQYF. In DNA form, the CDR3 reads TGCGCCAGCAGCCCAGGGACAGCGGGCACAGATACGCAGTATTTT.

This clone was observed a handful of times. Written as DNA, the CDR3 is TGTGCCAGCAGTGGCAGGGGGGTTCTTGGGGATGGCTACACCTTC. It translates to CASSGRGVLGDGYTF. The chain employs TRBV6-6 and TRBJ1-2; 7 bases are shared with TRBD1. In germline, CDR1 is MNHNY, CDR2 SVGAGI (reference sequence). J was trimmed by 6 bases and V by 5 bases; bases with no gene match: 12. This CDR3 spans 15 amino acids.

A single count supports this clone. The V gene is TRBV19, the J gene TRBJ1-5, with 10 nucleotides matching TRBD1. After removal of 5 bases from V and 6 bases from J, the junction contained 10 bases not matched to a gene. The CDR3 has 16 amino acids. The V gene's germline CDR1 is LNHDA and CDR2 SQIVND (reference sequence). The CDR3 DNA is TGTGCCAGTAGTGCCGACAGGGGGCGCTTGGCTCAGCCCCAGCATTTT. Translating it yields CASSADRGRLAQPQHF.

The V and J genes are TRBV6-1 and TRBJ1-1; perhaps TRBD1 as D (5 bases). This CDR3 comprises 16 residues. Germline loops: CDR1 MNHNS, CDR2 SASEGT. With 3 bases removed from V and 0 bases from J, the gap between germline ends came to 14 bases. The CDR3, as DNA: TGTGCCAGCAGTGATGGTCCAGGGTTCATGAACACTGAAGCTTTCTTT. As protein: CASSDGPGFMNTEAFF.

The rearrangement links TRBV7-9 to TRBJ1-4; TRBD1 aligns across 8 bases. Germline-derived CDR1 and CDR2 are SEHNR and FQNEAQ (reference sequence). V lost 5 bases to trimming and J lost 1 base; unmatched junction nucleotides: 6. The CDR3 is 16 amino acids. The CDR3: CASSRGQGETNEKLFF. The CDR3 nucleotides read TGTGCCAGCAGCCGTGGACAGGGAGAAACTAATGAAAAACTGTTTTTT.

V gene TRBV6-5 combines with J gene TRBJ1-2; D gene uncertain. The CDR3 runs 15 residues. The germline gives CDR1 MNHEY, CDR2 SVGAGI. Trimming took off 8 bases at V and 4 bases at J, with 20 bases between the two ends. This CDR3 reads CASSRAGGIPYGYTF. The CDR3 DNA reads TGTGCCAGCTCGAGGGCAGGAGGGATACCCTATGGCTACACCTTC.

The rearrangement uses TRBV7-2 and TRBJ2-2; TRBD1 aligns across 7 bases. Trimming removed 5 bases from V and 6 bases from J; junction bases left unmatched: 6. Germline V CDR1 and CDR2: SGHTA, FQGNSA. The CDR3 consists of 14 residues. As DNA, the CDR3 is TGTGCCAGCAGCCAGACAGGGAATGCCGGGGAGCTGTTTTTT. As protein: CASSQTGNAGELFF. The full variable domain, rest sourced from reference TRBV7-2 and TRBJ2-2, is GAGVSQSPSNKVTEKGKDVELRCDPISGHTALYWYRQSLGQGLEFLIYFQGNSAPDKSGLPSDRFSAERTGGSVSTLTIQRTQQEDSAVYLCASSQTGNAGELFFGEGSRLTVL.

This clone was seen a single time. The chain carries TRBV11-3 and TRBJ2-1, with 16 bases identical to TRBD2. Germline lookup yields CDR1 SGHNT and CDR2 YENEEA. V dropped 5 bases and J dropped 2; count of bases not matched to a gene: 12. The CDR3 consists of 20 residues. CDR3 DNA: TGTGCCAGCAGCCTCTCCGGGACTAGCGGGGGGGCCCGGGCCTACAATGAGCAGTTCTTC. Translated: CASSLSGTSGGARAYNEQFF.

Here the CDR3 DNA reads TGCAGCGTTGTTGAGCTAGCGGGGTTTCAAGAGACCCAGTACTTC. Its protein is CSVVELAGFQETQYF. The rearrangement links TRBV29-1 to TRBJ2-5, with 9 bases identical to TRBD2. V trimming: 4 bases; J trimming: 2 bases; junction bases outside the gene matches: 8. Germline V gives CDR1 SQVTM, CDR2 ANQGSEA. The CDR3 is 15 amino acids. Variable domain in full (rest from reference TRBV29-1 and TRBJ2-5): SAVISQKPSRDICQRGTSLTIQCQVDSQVTMMFWYRQQPGQSLTLIATANQGSEATYESGFVIDKFPISRPNLTFSTLTVSNMSPEDSSIYLCSVVELAGFQETQYFGPGTRLLVL.

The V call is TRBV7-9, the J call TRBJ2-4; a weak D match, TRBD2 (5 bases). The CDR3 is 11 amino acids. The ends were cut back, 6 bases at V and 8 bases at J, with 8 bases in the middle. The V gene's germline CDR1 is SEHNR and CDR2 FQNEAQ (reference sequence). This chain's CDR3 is CASSKEDIQYF. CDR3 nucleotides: TGTGCCAGCAGTAAGGAGGACATTCAGTACTTC.

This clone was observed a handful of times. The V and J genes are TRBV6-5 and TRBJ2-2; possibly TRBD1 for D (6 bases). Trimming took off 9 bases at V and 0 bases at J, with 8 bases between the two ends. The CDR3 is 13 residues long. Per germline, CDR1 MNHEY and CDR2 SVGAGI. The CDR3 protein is CASGQPNTGELFF. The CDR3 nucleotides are TGTGCCAGTGGACAGCCGAACACCGGGGAGCTGTTTTTT.

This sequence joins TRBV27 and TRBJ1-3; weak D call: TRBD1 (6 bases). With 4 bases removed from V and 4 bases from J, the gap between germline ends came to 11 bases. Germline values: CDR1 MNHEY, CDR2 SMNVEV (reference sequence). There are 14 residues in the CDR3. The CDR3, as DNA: TGTGCCAGCAGTTCGACAGGTCTGGGAAACACCATATATTTT. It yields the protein CASSSTGLGNTIYF.

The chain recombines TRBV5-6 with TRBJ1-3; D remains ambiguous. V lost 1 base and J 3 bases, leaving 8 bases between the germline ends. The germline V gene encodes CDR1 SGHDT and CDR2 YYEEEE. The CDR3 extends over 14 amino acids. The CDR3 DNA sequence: TGTGCCAGCAGCTTGATCCGGGGTGGAAACACCATATATTTT. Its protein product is CASSLIRGGNTIYF.

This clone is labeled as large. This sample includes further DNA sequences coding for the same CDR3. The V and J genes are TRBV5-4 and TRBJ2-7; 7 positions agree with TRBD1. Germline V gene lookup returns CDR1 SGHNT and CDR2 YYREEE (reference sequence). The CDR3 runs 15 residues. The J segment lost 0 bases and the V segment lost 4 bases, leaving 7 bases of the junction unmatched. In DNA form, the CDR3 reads TGTGCCAGCAGCATGTCGGGACAGAGCTCCTACGAGCAGTACTTC. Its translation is CASSMSGQSSYEQYF.

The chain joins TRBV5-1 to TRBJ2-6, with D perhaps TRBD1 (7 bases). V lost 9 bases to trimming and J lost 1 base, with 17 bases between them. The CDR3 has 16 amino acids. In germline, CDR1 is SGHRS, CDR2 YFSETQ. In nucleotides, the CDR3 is TGCGCCACCTCGCAGGGGGGCTGGTCTGGGGCCAACGTCCTGACTTTC. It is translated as CATSQGGWSGANVLTF.

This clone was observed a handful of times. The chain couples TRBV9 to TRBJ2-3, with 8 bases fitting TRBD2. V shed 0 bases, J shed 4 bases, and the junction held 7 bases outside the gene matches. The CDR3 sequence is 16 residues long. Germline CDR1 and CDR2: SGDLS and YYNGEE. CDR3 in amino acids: CASSVAPSGGADTQYF. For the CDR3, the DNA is TGTGCCAGCAGCGTAGCCCCCAGCGGGGGTGCAGATACGCAGTATTTT.

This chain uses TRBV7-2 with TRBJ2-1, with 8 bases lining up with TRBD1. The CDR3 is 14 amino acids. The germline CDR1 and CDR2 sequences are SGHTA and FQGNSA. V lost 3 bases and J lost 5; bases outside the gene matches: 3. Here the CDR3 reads CASSFGQGDNEQFF. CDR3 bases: TGTGCCAGCAGCTTCGGACAGGGCGACAATGAGCAGTTCTTC.